The clone carrying this TCR beta chain was seen a few times. The antigen remains unidentified. A much larger clone is a single base away; this may be a read error. Germline V gene data show CDR1 as DFQATT and CDR2 as SNEGSKA (reference sequence). The V and J ends lost 5 bases and 0 bases respectively, with 13 bases between them. CDR3 length equals 15 residues. This sample was taken from a study of neurological immune-mediated disorders. Study-wide results and limits: Private repertoires in all groups were suggested by the finding that expanded clones across subjects shared no CDR3 amino acid sequences. Levels of TCR clonal expansion peaked in HTLV-1-associated myelopathy and reached their lowest in multiple sclerosis, under those of healthy controls.

Each TCR transcript was tagged with a 10-nucleotide random UMI during 5'RACE. One entry per CDR3 protein results from TCRdb running MiXCR on the 5' RACE reads. The sample has tens of thousands of distinct CDR3 sequences; around 2.3% are singletons. Sequencing input: PBMCs. This chain uses TRBV20-1 with TRBJ1-4, with D uncertain. The clonotype originates from a man between 50 and 59 years old with multiple sclerosis. CDR3 sequence: CSASRKVATNEKLFF. CDR3 nucleotide sequence: TGCAGTGCTTCGAGGAAGGTTGCAACTAATGAAAAACTGTTTTTT.